Listed below are T cell receptor beta chains from one sample, sequenced in a study of blood T cell repertoires in COVID-19. Assay used: immunoSEQ multiplex PCR; TCRdb lists only in-frame clones, some missing. Counted here are about 180,000 clones, roughly 85% occurring once; the ten biggest clones make up 8% to 11%. The sequenced sample was peripheral blood. These receptors all stem from a woman older than 75 with active or convalescent COVID-19. Each CDR3 is given with its conserved first and last residue. The D gene is left open where the match is weak.

V,D,J,CDR3,DNA
TRBV28,NA,TRBJ2-7,CASTIYGSESYEQYF,TGTGCCAGCACCATCTACGGGTCGGAGTCCTACGAGCAGTACTTC
TRBV7-2,NA,TRBJ2-2,CASAIGRVTGELFF,TGTGCCAGCGCCATCGGGCGGGTCACCGGGGAGCTGTTTTTT
TRBV11-2,NA,TRBJ2-7,CASSLGLAASLEQYF,TGTGCCAGCAGCTTAGGATTAGCCGCATCCCTCGAGCAGTACTTC
TRBV5-4,NA,TRBJ2-3,CASSPPGTLDGDTQYF,TGTGCCAGCAGCCCCCCCGGGACTCTCGACGGGGATACGCAGTATTTT
TRBV7-9,TRBD1,TRBJ2-2,CASTPARGRTGELFF,TGTGCCAGCACCCCAGCAAGGGGGCGCACCGGGGAGCTGTTTTTT
TRBV6-5,TRBD1,TRBJ1-3,CASSYSGQGGNTIYF,TGTGCCAGCAGTTACTCGGGACAGGGCGGAAACACCATATATTTT
TRBV19,TRBD2,TRBJ2-2,CASSFSGGTGELFF,TGTGCCAGTAGTTTTAGCGGGGGCACCGGGGAGCTGTTTTTT
TRBV7-6,NA,TRBJ2-7,CASSLAGGSEQYF,TGTGCCAGCAGCTTAGCGGGGGGATCCGAGCAGTACTTC
TRBV24-1,NA,TRBJ1-1,CATSESGMNTEAFF,TGTGCCACCAGTGAGTCGGGGATGAACACTGAAGCTTTCTTT
TRBV6-6,TRBD1,TRBJ2-1,CASSFTGGSYNEQFF,TGTGCCAGCAGTTTCACAGGGGGCTCCTACAATGAGCAGTTCTTC
TRBV2,TRBD2,TRBJ2-3,CASSERLADTDTQYF,TGTGCCAGCAGTGAAAGGCTAGCGGACACAGATACGCAGTATTTT
TRBV18,NA,TRBJ1-1,CASSPSRLNTEAFF,TGTGCCAGCTCACCAAGTCGCCTAAACACTGAAGCTTTCTTT
TRBV4-2,NA,TRBJ1-2,CASSPSGNILYGYTF,TGTGCCAGCAGCCCATCGGGGAACATCCTCTATGGCTACACCTTC
TRBV5-1,TRBD2,TRBJ2-7,CASSLVSGSGYEQYF,TGCGCCAGCAGCTTGGTTAGCGGGAGTGGATACGAGCAGTACTTC